These 31 T cell receptor beta chains were sequenced from one sample in a study of T cells in tumors after PD-1 blockade. Sequencing was performed with immunoSEQ multiplex PCR; in TCRdb, only in-frame clones are kept and a portion is missing. The table has about 35,000 clones, just under 80% seen once. Sample: PBMCs, taken before anti-PD-1 treatment. The origin of the receptors is a human donor with basal cell carcinoma.

This rearrangement joins TRBV19 to TRBJ2-1; 7 bases match TRBD1. This CDR3 spans 18 amino acids. CDR1 and CDR2 from the germline V gene are LNHDA and SQIVND (reference sequence). The V gene end was trimmed by 2 bases and the J gene end by 3 bases; junction bases not matched to a gene: 13. CDR3 bases: TGTGCCAGTAGTATAAGCGAGGGGGCGGTACCGGGCTACAATGAGCAGTTCTTC. This codes for CASSISEGAVPGYNEQFF.

The chain carries TRBV6-5 and TRBJ2-1; D gene ambiguous. The CDR3 spans 15 residues. V was shortened by 2 bases and J by 6 bases, with 14 bases between the two germline ends. Per germline, CDR1 MNHEY and CDR2 SVGAGI. The CDR3 sequence: CASSYGQSPLNEQFF. In DNA, the CDR3 is TGTGCCAGCAGTTACGGGCAAAGTCCTCTCAATGAGCAGTTCTTC.

In nucleotides, the CDR3 is TGTGCCAGCAGCCAAGGCAGGGGTAGTAACGAGCAGTACTTC. Protein sequence: CASSQGRGSNEQYF. This chain uses TRBV3-1 (or the pseudogene TRBV3-2) with TRBJ2-7; D may be TRBD1 (6 bases). Trimming took off 1 base at V and 5 bases at J, with 12 bases between the two ends. Germline loops: CDR1 LGHDT, CDR2 YNNKEL (reference sequence). This CDR3 is 14 amino acids long.

This clone has just a few counts. V gene TRBV9 combines with J gene TRBJ2-5; D is uncertain. V lost 2 bases and J lost 3, with 11 bases in between. CDR1 is SGDLS and CDR2 is YYNGEE in the germline V gene. This CDR3 has 14 residues. Written as DNA, the CDR3 is TGTGCCAGCAGCGTGGGTAGCCTTGAAGAGACCCAGTACTTC. Residues: CASSVGSLEETQYF.

The chain has TRBV19 and TRBJ2-7, with TRBD1 as a possible D gene (6 bases). The germline CDR1 and CDR2 sequences are LNHDA and SQIVND (reference sequence). The CDR3 has 13 residues. Trimming took off 4 bases at V and 0 bases at J, with 7 bases between the two ends. The CDR3 region has the DNA TGTGCCAGTAGTAACAGGGTCTCCTACGAGCAGTACTTC. Translation: CASSNRVSYEQYF. Variable domain in full (rest from reference TRBV19 and TRBJ2-7): DGGITQSPKYLFRKEGQNVTLSCEQNLNHDAMYWYRQDPGQGLRLIYYSQIVNDFQKGDIAEGYSVSREKKESFPLTVTSAQKNPTAFYLCASSNRVSYEQYFGPGTRLTVT.

The genes are TRBV5-1 and TRBJ2-1; tentative D call: TRBD2 (5 bases). The V end lost 0 bases, the J end lost 2 bases, and 9 bases lay between the germline ends. CDR1 SGHRS and CDR2 YFSETQ come from the germline V gene. This CDR3 comprises 15 residues. CDR3 loop: CASSLVPEAYNEQFF. In nucleotides, the CDR3 is TGCGCCAGCAGCTTGGTGCCGGAGGCCTACAATGAGCAGTTCTTC.

V gene TRBV5-1 combines with J gene TRBJ1-1; weak D call: TRBD1 (6 bases). The CDR3 loop spans 17 amino acids. V gave up 4 bases and J gave up 11 bases, with 30 bases separating them. CDR1 is SGHRS and CDR2 is YFSETQ in the germline V gene. CDR3 DNA sequence: TGCGCCAGCAGCCCGGGGGCCTCAGCACAGGGTTACAATTGGGCTTTCTTT. This encodes CASSPGASAQGYNWAFF. The full variable domain, its missing parts supplied by reference TRBV5-1 and TRBJ1-1, is KAGVTQTPRYLIKTRGQQVTLSCSPISGHRSVSWYQQTPGQGLQFLFEYFSETQRNKGNFPGRFSGRQFSNSRSEMNVSTLELGDSALYLCASSPGASAQGYNWAFFGQGTRLTVV.

The chain joins TRBV3-1 (or the pseudogene TRBV3-2) to TRBJ2-5; 8 bases agree with TRBD2. This CDR3 has 13 residues. J gave up 5 bases and V 3 bases, and 2 bases lay outside the gene matches. CDR1 is LGHDT and CDR2 is YNNKEL in the germline V gene (reference sequence). CDR3 loop: CASSHRGGETQYF. CDR3 DNA sequence: TGTGCCAGCAGCCATCGGGGGGGGGAGACCCAGTACTTC.

V usage is TRBV28 and J usage is TRBJ1-5; D is unresolved. Germline V gene data show CDR1 as MDHEN and CDR2 as SYDVKM. This CDR3 has 11 amino acids. Trimming cost V 2 bases and J 6 bases, with 2 bases left between them. The CDR3 sequence is CASSLGQPQHF. As DNA, the CDR3 is TGTGCCAGCAGTTTAGGTCAGCCCCAGCATTTT.

V usage is TRBV24-1 and J usage is TRBJ1-4; a possible D gene is TRBD1 (5 bases). Germline V gene lookup returns CDR1 KGHDR and CDR2 SFDVKD. The CDR3 loop spans 15 amino acids. Trimming left V 4 bases short and J 11 bases short, with 19 bases between. This CDR3 reads CATSDPREGLAKLFF. CDR3 nucleotide sequence: TGTGCCACCAGTGACCCCAGGGAAGGGTTGGCGAAACTGTTTTTT.

The chain uses TRBV28 and TRBJ2-2; 14 positions match TRBD2. Germline lookup yields CDR1 MDHEN and CDR2 SYDVKM. The V and J ends lost 6 bases and 6 bases, in that order; junction bases with no gene match: 12. The CDR3 has 18 residues. CDR3 in DNA: TGTGCCAGCAGAGGGACCGGGACTAGCGGGAGCTGGTCCGGGGAGCTGTTTTTT. Translated: CASRGTGTSGSWSGELFF.

J is TRBJ2-5 and V is TRBV12-2. TRBV12-2 constitutes a pseudogene. The CDR3 consists of 15 residues. The CDR3 DNA reads as TGTGCAAGTCGCTTAAGTAGACGATACCAAGAGACCCAGTACTTC. Amino acids: CASRLSRRYQETQYF.

This clone has just one count. The chain combines TRBV11-3 with TRBJ1-3; D uncertain. This CDR3 has 12 amino acids. V shed 4 bases and J shed 4 bases, with 5 bases lying between them. CDR1 and CDR2 from the germline V gene are SGHNT and YENEEA. This CDR3 reads CASSSMGNTIYF. In DNA form, the CDR3 reads TGTGCCAGCAGCTCGATGGGAAACACCATATATTTT. Variable domain in full (rest from reference TRBV11-3 and TRBJ1-3): EAGVVQSPRYKIIEKKQPVAFWCNPISGHNTLYWYLQNLGQGPELLIRYENEEAVDDSQLPKDRFSAERLKGVDSTLKIQPAELGDSAVYLCASSSMGNTIYFGEGSWLTVV.

This clone occurred a few times. The rearrangement links TRBV28 to TRBJ2-1; perhaps TRBD1 as D (5 bases). V dropped 5 bases and J dropped 4 bases, with 18 bases sitting between them. CDR1 and CDR2 from the germline V gene are MDHEN and SYDVKM. The CDR3 is 16 residues long. CDR3 protein: CASSPLPQGGYNEQFF. In DNA, the CDR3 is TGTGCCAGCAGTCCGTTGCCTCAGGGCGGTTACAATGAGCAGTTCTTC.

J is TRBJ2-7 and V is TRBV4-1; weak D call: TRBD2 (6 bases). Per the germline V gene, CDR1 is MGHRA and CDR2 is YSYEKL. Deletions cut 0 bases from V and 4 bases from J, with 13 bases between. This CDR3 is built from 15 residues. The CDR3 DNA reads as TGCGCCAGCAGCCAAGATCGCCTAGCGTTATACGAGCAGTACTTC. It codes for CASSQDRLALYEQYF.

The J gene is TRBJ2-1, the V gene TRBV9; 14 bases match TRBD2. Germline CDR1 and CDR2: SGDLS and YYNGEE. The J segment lost 4 bases and the V segment lost 2 bases, leaving 5 bases of the junction unmatched. This CDR3 region has 17 residues. The CDR3: CASSVGLAGGFYNEQFF. The CDR3 region has the DNA TGTGCCAGCAGCGTTGGACTAGCGGGAGGTTTTTACAATGAGCAGTTCTTC.

The rearrangement links TRBV5-1 to TRBJ2-1, with D possibly TRBD2 on 5 matching bases. The germline gives CDR1 SGHRS, CDR2 YFSETQ. V was pared by 4 bases and J by 2 bases, with 13 bases between. This CDR3 is built from 15 residues. The CDR3 is CASSPLASTYNEQFF. The CDR3 bases are TGCGCCAGCAGCCCTTTAGCGAGTACCTACAATGAGCAGTTCTTC.

This chain uses TRBV5-6 with TRBJ2-7, with 13 bases that match TRBD2. Germline values: CDR1 SGHDT, CDR2 YYEEEE. Unmatched junction bases numbered 4, after V lost 4 bases and J lost 3 bases. This CDR3 comprises 15 residues. The DNA for the CDR3 is TGTGCCAGCAGCCTATGGACTAGCGGGGGCTACGAGCAGTACTTC. Translated, it gives CASSLWTSGGYEQYF.

The count of this clone is one. Written as DNA, the CDR3 is TGTGCCAGCAGTGACTCGAGGAGCGGGAGGTTCTCTGAGCAGTTCTTC. Translation: CASSDSRSGRFSEQFF. V and J are TRBV6-4 and TRBJ2-1; TRBD2 matches at 9 bases. The CDR3 runs 16 residues. CDR1 is MRHNA, CDR2 SNTAGT, per germline. The V and J ends lost 0 bases and 9 bases, in that order; junction bases with no gene match: 9.

This clone turned up a few times. The chain is built from TRBV7-2 and TRBJ2-3; TRBD2 matches at 12 bases. The trim removed 5 bases at V and 6 bases at J, leaving 9 bases unmatched. The CDR3 spans 16 residues. From germline, CDR1 is SGHTA and CDR2 FQGNSA. The CDR3 sequence is CASSQDLAGGLDTQYF. The CDR3 DNA reads TGTGCCAGCAGCCAGGACCTAGCGGGGGGGCTGGATACGCAGTATTTT.

The chain joins TRBV7-8 to TRBJ2-4; 10 bases match TRBD2. The CDR3 extends over 18 amino acids. Per germline, CDR1 SGHVS and CDR2 FQNEAQ. Unmatched junction bases numbered 14, after V lost 5 bases and J lost 4 bases. This CDR3 is CASSPGAGGPRNKNIQYF. The CDR3 DNA is TGTGCCAGCAGCCCTGGAGCGGGAGGGCCGAGGAATAAAAACATTCAGTACTTC.

This clone was counted once. CDR3: CASSIVGESGNTIYF. For the CDR3, the DNA is TGTGCCAGTAGTATAGTCGGAGAGAGCGGAAACACCATATATTTT. The rearrangement joins TRBV19 to TRBJ1-3; D gene ambiguous. The CDR3 is made up of 15 amino acids. Trimming cost V 1 base and J 4 bases, with 11 bases left between them. From germline, CDR1 is LNHDA and CDR2 SQIVND (reference sequence).

This clone was observed a few times. The CDR3 loop is CATSDRTSGRVNEQYF. Here the CDR3 DNA reads TGTGCCACCAGTGACCGGACTAGCGGGAGGGTCAACGAGCAGTACTTC. V and J are TRBV24-1 and TRBJ2-7; TRBD2 matches 15 bases. This CDR3 contains 16 residues. V lost 4 bases, J lost 5 bases, and 5 bases stayed unmatched. Germline V lookup: CDR1 KGHDR, CDR2 SFDVKD.

The V call is TRBV5-1, the J call TRBJ1-2; no clear D. The CDR3 has 12 residues. Trimming cost V 0 bases and J 1 base, with 1 base left between them. The germline V gene encodes CDR1 SGHRS and CDR2 YFSETQ. The CDR3 sequence is CASSLGNYGYTF. The CDR3 nucleotides read TGCGCCAGCAGCTTGGGTAACTATGGCTACACCTTC.

The V and J genes are TRBV4-3 and TRBJ2-3; 8 nucleotides match TRBD2. The CDR3 is 14 amino acids. CDR1 and CDR2 from the germline V gene are LGHNA and YSLEER. Trimming at V came to 5 bases and at J to 5 bases, leaving 6 bases not matched to a gene. The CDR3 sequence is CASSRAGGVDTQYF. In DNA form, the CDR3 reads TGCGCCAGCAGCAGGGCGGGGGGTGTAGATACGCAGTATTTT.

V and J are TRBV7-9 and TRBJ2-3, with TRBD2 matching over 7 bases. The length of the CDR3 is 12 residues. Per germline, CDR1 SEHNR and CDR2 FQNEAQ (reference sequence). Trimming took 4 bases from V and 6 from J; bases not matched to a gene: 1. CDR3 nucleotide sequence: TGTGCCAGCAGCTCCGGGAGGGATACGCAGTATTTT. Translating it yields CASSSGRDTQYF.

For the CDR3, the DNA is TGCGCCAGCAGCTCGGTGAGGGCAGAACGGCAGTACTTC. Translating gives CASSSVRAERQYF. The V and J genes are TRBV4-3 and TRBJ2-7; possibly TRBD2 for D (5 bases). The V end was cut by 5 bases, the J end by 9 bases, with 17 bases between. CDR3 length: 13 amino acids. The germline CDR1 and CDR2 sequences are LGHNA and YSLEER.

The chain is built from TRBV4-3 and TRBJ2-3; D is undetermined. The CDR3 length is 14 residues. V was cut by 1 base and J by 6 bases, with 11 bases left in between. Per germline, CDR1 LGHNA and CDR2 YSLEER. DNA of the CDR3: TGCGCCAGCAGCCAAGTTGGTAGTTCGGATACGCAGTATTTT. It yields the protein CASSQVGSSDTQYF.

The rearrangement uses TRBV7-2 and TRBJ1-2, with 8 bases matching TRBD1. The germline V gene has CDR1 SGHTA and CDR2 FQGNSA. V gave up 5 bases and J gave up 8 bases; unmatched junction bases: 7. The CDR3 consists of 13 residues. For the CDR3, the DNA is TGTGCCAGCAGCCTCAGGGGGCGGGAAGGCTACACCTTC. Protein sequence: CASSLRGREGYTF.

For the CDR3, the DNA is TGTGCCAGCAGCTACGCAGGGAGGGATGAGCAGTTCTTC. Protein product: CASSYAGRDEQFF. The chain uses TRBV7-2 and TRBJ2-1; 7 bases are a match to TRBD2. The germline V gene encodes CDR1 SGHTA and CDR2 FQGNSA. The CDR3 runs to 13 residues. Trimming at V came to 4 bases and at J to 8 bases, leaving 5 bases not matched to a gene.

The rearrangement joins TRBV6-5 to TRBJ2-7; tentative D call: TRBD1 (6 bases). V lost 7 bases to trimming and J lost 0 bases, with 16 bases between them. CDR3 size: 15 residues. CDR1 and CDR2 (germline): MNHEY, SVGAGI. CDR3 loop: CASKRSQGSSYEQYF. In DNA form, the CDR3 reads TGTGCCAGCAAAAGAAGCCAGGGGTCCTCCTACGAGCAGTACTTC.